This T cell receptor beta chain emerged from a study of CD8 T cells in Susac syndrome (dated by TCRdb to the late 2010s). In the study overall: Repertoire sequencing was used to test whether CD8+ T cell activation and differentiation in Susac syndrome was antigen driven. Study-wide conclusions, independent of this receptor: The TCR sequencing and HLA analysis was acknowledged to have included a relatively small number of individuals.

RNA was extracted with the RNeasy kit and 0.5 to 1 ug was reverse transcribed using random hexamers. The immunoSEQ multiplex PCR assay, which covers 54 Vbeta and 13 Jbeta segments, was used to amplify TCR beta CDR3 regions. To correct PCR amplification bias, a synthetic template baseline was used for both primer optimization and computational correction. The published analysis was carried out like this. Reads were assigned to V, D and J genes according to IMGT and analyzed in immunoSEQ Analyzer, with only productive sequences retained. Clonality was calculated as one minus the Shannon entropy normalized by log2 of the number of productive unique sequences. For each patient and control, public and private clones were evaluated within the 100 most prevalent clones. Susac-specific clones were defined as absent from healthy and MS cohorts, 800 to 1,200 published viral clones and other ImmuneACCESS disease sequences. TCRdb trimmed public reads at Q25 via fastp, called clones via MiXCR and kept in-frame beta chains. Each CDR3 protein appears once, grouped with its most common genes and DNA. The V and J calls follow TCRdb's processing rather than the paper's. The sample data list about 120,000 distinct CDR3 sequences, and around 94% of these were observed just once. The ten largest make up 0.095% to 0.1% of the sample.

The CDR3 contains 16 residues, cysteine and phenylalanine counted. The entry retains the CDR3 DNA only, 48 bases that are in frame from base 1. Via the germline V gene, CDR1 is SGDLS and CDR2 YYNGEE. Trimmed from V: 3 bases; trimmed from J: 2 bases; junction bases lacking a gene match: 8. Peripheral blood CD8+ and CD4+ T cells from healthy donors, Susac syndrome patients and multiple sclerosis patients were profiled by high-throughput TCR beta sequencing. The healthy donors served as controls matched for age and sex. Bulk CD8+ and CD4+ T cells were purified by magnetic negative isolation, whereas CD8+ TEMRA cells were enriched by FACS. Blood was collected in EDTA tubes and processed within 24 hours, with PBMCs isolated through density gradient centrifugation. PBMCs intended for TCR sequencing were cryopreserved in liquid nitrogen and thawed later in a water bath at 37 degrees C. The sorted or isolated CD4+, CD8+ and CD8+ TEMRA cells had a purity of 90% or higher.

As regards this clonotype: Its antigen is unknown. No base quality information exists; no much larger clone differs at one position.

The sequence came from a human donor in good health. This sequence uses TRBV9 and TRBJ2-3, and 8 bases in between align with TRBD2. Sequenced material: CD4+ T cells from PBMCs. The nucleotide sequence is given as TGTGCCAGCAGCGGCAGCGGGGGAGAGTACACAGATACGCAGTATTTT. It encodes CASSGSGGEYTDTQYF.